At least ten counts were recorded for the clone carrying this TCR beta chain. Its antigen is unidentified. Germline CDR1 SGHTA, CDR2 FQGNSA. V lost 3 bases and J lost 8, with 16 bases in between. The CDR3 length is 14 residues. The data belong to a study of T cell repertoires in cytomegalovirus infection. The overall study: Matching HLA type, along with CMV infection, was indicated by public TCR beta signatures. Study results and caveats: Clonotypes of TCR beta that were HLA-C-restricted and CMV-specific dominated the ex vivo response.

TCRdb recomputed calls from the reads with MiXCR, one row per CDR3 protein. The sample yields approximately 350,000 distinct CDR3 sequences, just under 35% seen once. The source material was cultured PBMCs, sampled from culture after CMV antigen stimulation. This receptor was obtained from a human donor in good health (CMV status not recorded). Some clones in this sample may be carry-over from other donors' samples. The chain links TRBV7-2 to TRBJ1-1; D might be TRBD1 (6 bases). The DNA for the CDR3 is TGTGCCAGCAGCTTTCGACAGGTACTACGGGAAGCTTTCTTT. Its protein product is CASSFRQVLREAFF.